Listed below are T cell receptor beta chains from one sample, sequenced in a study of OX40 agonist ivuxolimab in advanced cancers. Produced via immunoSEQ multiplex PCR; TCRdb's table is partial and in-frame only. The sample lists some 30,000 clones; approximately 88% were seen once. Here the sequenced sample was CD4+ or CD8+ T cells sorted from blood, taken in a trial of the OX40 agonist ivuxolimab. All receptors derive from an adult with an advanced solid tumor such as melanoma, head and neck, liver or kidney cancer. Both conserved end residues are part of each CDR3. The D gene is left open where the match is weak.

D gene	J gene	V gene	CDR3 protein	CDR3 DNA
TRBD2	TRBJ2-1	TRBV5-4	CASSPTSGGYNEQFF	TGTGCCAGCAGCCCCACTAGCGGGGGATACAATGAGCAGTTCTTC
.	TRBJ2-5	TRBV7-2	CASSTGGGETQYF	TGTGCCAGCAGCACCGGAGGCGGGGAGACCCAGTACTTC
.	TRBJ2-3	TRBV7-9	CASRPPYVETQYF	TGTGCCAGCAGACCTCCGTACGTTGAAACGCAGTATTTT
TRBD1	TRBJ1-5	TRBV19	CASNLGTGGNQPQHF	TGTGCCAGTAATCTCGGAACAGGGGGCAATCAGCCCCAGCATTTT
.	TRBJ2-7	TRBV28	CASSLRLLYEQYF	TGTGCCAGCAGTTTAAGGCTGCTCTACGAGCAGTACTTC
.	TRBJ1-2	TRBV4-3	CASSQDRHYLPHGYTF	TGCGCCAGCAGCCAAGATAGGCATTATCTACCCCATGGCTACACCTTC
.	TRBJ1-2	TRBV9	CASSVESYGYTF	TGTGCCAGCAGCGTAGAGAGCTATGGCTACACCTTC
.	TRBJ2-7	TRBV5-8	CASSPDSSYEQYF	TGTGCCAGCAGCCCTGACAGCTCCTACGAGCAGTACTTC
TRBD1	TRBJ1-1	TRBV13	CASSSRTGKAEAFF	TGTGCCAGCAGCTCAAGGACAGGGAAGGCTGAAGCTTTCTTT
TRBD1	TRBJ1-2	TRBV5-1	CASSGGQSPYGYTF	TGCGCCAGCAGCGGGGGACAGTCCCCCTATGGCTACACCTTC
.	TRBJ1-2	TRBV6-5	CASSSGRTYGYTF	TGTGCCAGCAGCTCCGGCAGGACCTATGGCTACACCTTC
TRBD2	TRBJ2-1	TRBV7-6	CASSEYATGTSVYNEQFF	TGTGCCAGCAGCGAATACGCAACCGGGACTAGCGTCTACAATGAGCAGTTCTTC
TRBD1	TRBJ2-7	TRBV5-1	CASSLDQIWGQGALEQYF	TGCGCCAGCAGCTTGGATCAAATATGGGGACAGGGGGCCCTCGAGCAGTACTTC
.	TRBJ1-1	TRBV5-1	CASRWRPDYEGTEAFF	TGCGCCAGCAGATGGCGTCCAGACTATGAGGGCACTGAAGCTTTCTTT
.	TRBJ2-7	TRBV30	CAWMRVGDYEQYF	TGTGCCTGGATGCGAGTAGGGGACTACGAGCAGTACTTC
TRBD1	TRBJ2-7	TRBV11-2	CASSSRTGGYEQYF	TGTGCCAGCAGCTCTCGGACAGGGGGTTACGAGCAGTACTTC
.	TRBJ2-6	TRBV19	CASSIGAGANVLTF	TGTGCCAGTAGTATAGGCGCTGGGGCCAACGTCCTGACTTTC